A selection of T cell receptor beta chains follows, all from one sample in a study of immune cell composition in non-small cell lung cancer. Some clones are missing from TCRdb's copy, which holds only in-frame ones; the method was immunoSEQ multiplex PCR. The sample yields 2,500 to 3,500 clones, roughly two thirds seen once. These sequences were also reported in another study, on CD4 T cells in lung cancer.

Sequenced: non-adjacent lung tissue. The receptor source for this set is a human donor with non-small cell lung cancer. Each CDR3 is given with its conserved first and last residue. Size values are once, few and many counts, or a class for expanded clones, and some rows have none.

cdr3_aa clone_size v_call
CASRDQGANQPQHF NA TRBV23-1
CASSLTGLTTGELFF few TRBV27
CAISEVSPGTQYF medium-sized TRBV10-3
CASSYTGPGSSYNEQFF once TRBV19
CASSQVMGPRRDYGYTF NA TRBV4-1
CASSYSRRGSGQYF NA TRBV6-5
CASTGGGRSSTDTQYF NA TRBV5-1
CASSVEGQGGNEQFF NA TRBV9
CASNHDRGNTGELFF NA TRBV5-6
CASSEEGAHTQYF NA TRBV6-1